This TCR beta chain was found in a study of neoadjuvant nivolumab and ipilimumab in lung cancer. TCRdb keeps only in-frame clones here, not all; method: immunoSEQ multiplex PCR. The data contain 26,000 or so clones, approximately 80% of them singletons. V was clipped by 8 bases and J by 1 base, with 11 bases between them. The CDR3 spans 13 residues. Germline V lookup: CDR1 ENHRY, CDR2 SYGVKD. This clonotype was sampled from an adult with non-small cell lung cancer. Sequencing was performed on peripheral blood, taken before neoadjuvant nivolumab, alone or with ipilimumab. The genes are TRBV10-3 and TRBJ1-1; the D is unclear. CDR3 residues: CAIGEQPNTEAFF. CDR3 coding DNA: TGTGCCATCGGAGAACAACCGAACACTGAAGCTTTCTTT.